The sequence of this T cell receptor (beta chain) was determined in a study of blood T cell repertoires in COVID-19. In the authors' workflow: By means of reference gene primer amplification, nucleated cell counts were estimated. This table comes from immunoSEQ multiplex PCR, and its TCRdb copy is limited to in-frame clones, with some not included. Clonal size and the V and J genes are those of that table, whereas D and trimming came from the DNA. The table records about 480,000 clones, nearly 90% of them present only once. The CDR3 covers 15 residues. Trimming stripped 2 bases from V and 1 base from J, with 12 bases between. Germline V gene sequence: CDR1 SGHNT, CDR2 YENEEA. Enrolled during active infection, Seattle patients were then followed longitudinally.

Specimen: peripheral blood. The TCR was taken from a young man with COVID-19, enrolled during active disease. The chain couples TRBV11-3 to TRBJ2-7, with D possibly matching TRBD2 (6 bases). CDR3 nucleotide sequence: TGTGCCAGCAGCTTAAGTCCGCGGGGATCCTACGAGCAGTACTTC. Its translation: CASSLSPRGSYEQYF.